The source of this T cell receptor (beta chain) is a study of T cell changes during pregnancy in multiple sclerosis. Sequenced by immunoSEQ multiplex PCR; TCRdb stores in-frame clones only, minus some. The data show 58,000 or so clones, around 93% seen once. The CDR3 has 15 residues. CDR1 is MNHNY and CDR2 is SVGAGI in the germline V gene (reference sequence). V lost 5 bases and J lost 2; bases outside the gene matches: 5. The sequence was obtained from a female donor with multiple sclerosis, enrolled in a pregnancy study. V usage is TRBV6-6 and J usage is TRBJ1-3; 8 bases line up with TRBD1. Sequencing used peripheral blood, obtained in the first trimester of pregnancy. As DNA, the CDR3 is TGTGCCAGCAGTACTAAGGACAGGGCTGGAAACACCATATATTTT. Its protein is CASSTKDRAGNTIYF.